The clone carrying this T cell receptor beta chain was found a few times. This sample stems from a study of blood T cells in healthy people across ages. The use of a sample-barcoded 5' primer and a J-beta primer mix characterized a second PCR of roughly 6 to 11 cycles. In TCRdb, the 5' RACE reads were re-called with MiXCR into one record per CDR3 protein. In the table there are some 1.5 million distinct CDR3 sequences, around 40% of which are singletons. Each sample used at least 7 million PBMCs. Germline values: CDR1 LGHNA, CDR2 YNFKEQ. V dropped 6 bases and J dropped 4 bases, with 15 bases sitting between them. The CDR3 contains 14 residues.

The receptor comes from a woman aged 18-29 years in good health. Sequencing was performed on blood. The chain employs TRBV4-2 and TRBJ1-2; unclear D gene. The CDR3 nucleotides are TGTGCCAGCAGTCCAATGTCTCTGGGCTATGGCTACACCTTC. It yields the protein CASSPMSLGYGYTF.